The sequence of this TCR beta chain was determined in a study of control samples from healthy donors and cancer patients. Germline assignment: CDR1 DFQATT and CDR2 SNEGSKA (reference sequence). The germline V and J ends were trimmed by 1 base and 5 bases, with 4 bases remaining between them. This CDR3 contains 11 residues. The method was immunoSEQ multiplex PCR; TCRdb's version includes in-frame clones alone and lacks a portion of them. In the table there are roughly 55,000 clones, approximately 86% of which are singletons. Material: blood. V and J are TRBV20-1 and TRBJ2-3; D remains ambiguous. This receptor was taken from a man aged 50-59 years in good health. The CDR3 loop reads CSARAGDTQYF. CDR3 DNA sequence: TGCAGTGCTAGAGCTGGAGATACGCAGTATTTT.